The following is a T cell receptor (beta chain) sequence with its context. Its target antigen remains unknown. Per-base quality was not reported, and no clone a single base away is much larger than it. Trimming takes 8 bases from V and 4 bases from J, and the germline ends sit 14 bases apart. CDR1 and CDR2, looked up from the germline V gene, are MDHEN and SYDVKM. From cysteine to phenylalanine, the CDR3 is 14 amino acids long. The retained sequence is limited to the CDR3, 42 bases, with the frame set at the first base. To prepare the library, the immunoSEQ multiplex PCR assay was applied. TCRdb retrieved this table from immuneACCESS and kept in-frame rearrangements only. Not all clones are present; in checked studies, unresolved V genes account for under half, and no reason is known for the remainder. The sample profile shows more than 80,000 clones; 85% to 95% of them were found once. The ten most abundant clones make up around 1.5% of the sample.

The sample originates from a study of T cell changes during pregnancy in multiple sclerosis (dated by TCRdb to about 2019). For the study in its entirety: In women with multiple sclerosis, the researchers looked at how the T cell repertoire shifted as pregnancy progressed.

The sequence was obtained from a female donor with multiple sclerosis, enrolled in a pregnancy study. The sequences come from peripheral blood, collected after pregnancy. Recombination linked TRBV28 to TRBJ1-4; the D region possibly corresponds to TRBD1 (5 bases align). This receptor carries the CDR3 CASLQVVGNEKLFF. The DNA sequence is given as TGTGCCAGCCTACAGGTTGTGGGTAATGAAAAACTGTTTTTT.